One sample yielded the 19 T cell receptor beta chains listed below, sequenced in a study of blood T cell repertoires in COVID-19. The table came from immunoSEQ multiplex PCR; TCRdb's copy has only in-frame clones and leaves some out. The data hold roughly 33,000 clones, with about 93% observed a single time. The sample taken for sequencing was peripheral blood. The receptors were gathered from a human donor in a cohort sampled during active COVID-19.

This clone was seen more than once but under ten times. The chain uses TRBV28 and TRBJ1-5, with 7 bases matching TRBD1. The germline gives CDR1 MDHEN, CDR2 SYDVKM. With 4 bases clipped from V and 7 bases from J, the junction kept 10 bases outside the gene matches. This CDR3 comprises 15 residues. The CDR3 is CASSSSGGGWQPQHF. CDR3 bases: TGTGCCAGCAGTTCCTCTGGAGGGGGCTGGCAGCCCCAGCATTTT.

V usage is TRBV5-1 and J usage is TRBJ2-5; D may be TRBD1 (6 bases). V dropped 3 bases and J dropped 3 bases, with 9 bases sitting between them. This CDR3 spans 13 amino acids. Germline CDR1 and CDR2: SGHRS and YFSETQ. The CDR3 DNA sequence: TGCGCCAGCAGCTGGACAGCCGAAGAGACCCAGTACTTC. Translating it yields CASSWTAEETQYF.

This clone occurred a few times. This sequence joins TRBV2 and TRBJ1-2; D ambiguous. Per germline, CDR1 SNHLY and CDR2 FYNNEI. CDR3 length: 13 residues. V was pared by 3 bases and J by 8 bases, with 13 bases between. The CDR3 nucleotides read TGTGCCAGCAGTGACGTACAGTCCCCGGGCTACACCTTC. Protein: CASSDVQSPGYTF.

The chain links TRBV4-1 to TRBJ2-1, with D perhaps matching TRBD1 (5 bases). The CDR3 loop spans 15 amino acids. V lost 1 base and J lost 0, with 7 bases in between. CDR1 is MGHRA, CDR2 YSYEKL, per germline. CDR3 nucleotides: TGCGCCAGCAGCCAAGCCAGGGACTCCTACAATGAGCAGTTCTTC. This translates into CASSQARDSYNEQFF.

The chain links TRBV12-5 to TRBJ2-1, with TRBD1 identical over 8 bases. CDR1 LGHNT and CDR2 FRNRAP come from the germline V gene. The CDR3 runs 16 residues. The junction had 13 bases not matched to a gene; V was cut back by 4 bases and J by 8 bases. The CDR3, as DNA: TGTGCTAGTGGTTCCCCCCCGGGACAGGTGACGGATGAGCAGTTCTTC. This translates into CASGSPPGQVTDEQFF.

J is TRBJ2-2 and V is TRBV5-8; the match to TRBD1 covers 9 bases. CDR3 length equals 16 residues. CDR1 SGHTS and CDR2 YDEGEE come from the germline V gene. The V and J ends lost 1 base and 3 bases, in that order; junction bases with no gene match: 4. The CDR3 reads CASSLIWTGDTGELFF. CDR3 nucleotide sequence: TGTGCCAGCAGCTTGATCTGGACAGGGGACACCGGGGAGCTGTTTTTT.

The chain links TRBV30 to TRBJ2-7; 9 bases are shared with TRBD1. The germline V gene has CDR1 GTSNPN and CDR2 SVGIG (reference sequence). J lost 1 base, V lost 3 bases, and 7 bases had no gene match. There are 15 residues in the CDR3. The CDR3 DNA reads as TGTGCCTGGAGAGAAACCGGGACAGGGTCCTACGAGCAGTACTTC. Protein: CAWRETGTGSYEQYF.

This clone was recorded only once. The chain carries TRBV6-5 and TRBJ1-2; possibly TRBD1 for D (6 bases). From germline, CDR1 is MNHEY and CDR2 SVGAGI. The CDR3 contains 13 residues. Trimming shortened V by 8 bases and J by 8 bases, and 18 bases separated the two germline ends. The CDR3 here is CASSAGAGVGYTF. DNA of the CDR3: TGTGCCAGCTCCGCAGGGGCAGGGGTGGGCTACACCTTC.

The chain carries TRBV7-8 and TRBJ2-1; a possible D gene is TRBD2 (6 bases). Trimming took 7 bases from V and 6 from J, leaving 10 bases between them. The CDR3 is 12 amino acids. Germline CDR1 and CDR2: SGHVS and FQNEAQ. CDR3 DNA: TGTGCCAGCAACATGGGGGGCAATGAGCAGTTCTTC. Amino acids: CASNMGGNEQFF.

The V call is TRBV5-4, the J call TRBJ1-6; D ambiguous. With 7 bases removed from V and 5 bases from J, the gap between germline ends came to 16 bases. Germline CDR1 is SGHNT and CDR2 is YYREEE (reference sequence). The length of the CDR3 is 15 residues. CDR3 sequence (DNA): TGTGCCAGCTCGTTGGCGGTGCTCAATAATTCACCCCTCCACTTT. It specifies CASSLAVLNNSPLHF.

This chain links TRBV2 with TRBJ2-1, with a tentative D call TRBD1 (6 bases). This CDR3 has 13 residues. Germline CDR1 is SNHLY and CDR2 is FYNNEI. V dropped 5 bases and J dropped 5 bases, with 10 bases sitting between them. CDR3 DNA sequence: TGTGCCAGCAGTTCAGGGACAAACAATGAGCAGTTCTTC. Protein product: CASSSGTNNEQFF.

CDR3 coding DNA: TGCGCCAGCAGGACAGTGGGGCCTGAAGCTTTCTTT. Amino acid sequence: CASRTVGPEAFF. The chain employs TRBV23-1 and TRBJ1-1, with D perhaps matching TRBD1 (5 bases). TRBV23-1 is filed as an ORF, its function uncertain. V lost 6 bases, J lost 6 bases, and 11 bases lay in between. The CDR3 covers 12 residues.

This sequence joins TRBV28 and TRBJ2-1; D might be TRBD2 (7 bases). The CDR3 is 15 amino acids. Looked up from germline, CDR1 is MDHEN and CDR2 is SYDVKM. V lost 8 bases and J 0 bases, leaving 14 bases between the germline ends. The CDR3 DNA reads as TGTGCCAGCGGGGGGGGCCCCAGCTCCTACAATGAGCAGTTCTTC. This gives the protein CASGGGPSSYNEQFF.

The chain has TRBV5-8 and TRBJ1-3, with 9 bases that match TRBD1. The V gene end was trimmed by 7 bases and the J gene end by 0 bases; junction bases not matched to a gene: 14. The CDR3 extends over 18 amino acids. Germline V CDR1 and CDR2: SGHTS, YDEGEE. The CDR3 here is CASPPIPGQGISGNTIYF. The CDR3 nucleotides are TGTGCCAGCCCACCGATTCCGGGACAGGGAATCTCTGGAAACACCATATATTTT. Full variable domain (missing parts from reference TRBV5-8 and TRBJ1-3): EAGVTQSPTHLIKTRGQQATLRCSPISGHTSVYWYQQALGLGLQFLLWYDEGEERNRGNFPPRFSGRQFPNYSSELNVNALELEDSALYLCASPPIPGQGISGNTIYFGEGSWLTVV.

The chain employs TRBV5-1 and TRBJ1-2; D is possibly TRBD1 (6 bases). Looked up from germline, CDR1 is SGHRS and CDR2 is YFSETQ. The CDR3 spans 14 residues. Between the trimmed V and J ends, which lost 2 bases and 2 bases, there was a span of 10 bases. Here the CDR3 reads CASSFQGINYGYTF. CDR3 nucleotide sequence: TGCGCCAGCAGCTTTCAGGGGATAAACTATGGCTACACCTTC.

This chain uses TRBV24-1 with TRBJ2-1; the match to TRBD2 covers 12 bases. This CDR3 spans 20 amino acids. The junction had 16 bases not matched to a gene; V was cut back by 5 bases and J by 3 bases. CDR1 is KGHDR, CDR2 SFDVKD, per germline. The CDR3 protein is CATSGPTASGGAVRYNEQFF. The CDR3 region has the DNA TGTGCCACCAGTGGCCCCACGGCTAGCGGGGGGGCGGTCCGCTACAATGAGCAGTTCTTC.

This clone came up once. In DNA, the CDR3 is TGTGCCAGCAGCCAAGGGCTTAGGGGCTATGCTAACTATGGCTACACCTTC. It specifies CASSQGLRGYANYGYTF. V gene TRBV14 combines with J gene TRBJ1-2, with D possibly TRBD1 on 5 matching bases. Per germline, CDR1 SGHDN and CDR2 FVKESK. The length of the CDR3 is 17 residues. Between the trimmed V and J ends, which lost 1 base and 0 bases, there was a span of 15 bases.

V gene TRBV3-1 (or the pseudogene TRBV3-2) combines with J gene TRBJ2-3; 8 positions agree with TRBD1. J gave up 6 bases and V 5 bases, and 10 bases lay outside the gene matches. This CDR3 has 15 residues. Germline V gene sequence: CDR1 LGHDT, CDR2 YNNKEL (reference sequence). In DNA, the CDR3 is TGTGCCAGCAGCGAGGACAGGGCAGTTTCGGATACGCAGTATTTT. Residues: CASSEDRAVSDTQYF.

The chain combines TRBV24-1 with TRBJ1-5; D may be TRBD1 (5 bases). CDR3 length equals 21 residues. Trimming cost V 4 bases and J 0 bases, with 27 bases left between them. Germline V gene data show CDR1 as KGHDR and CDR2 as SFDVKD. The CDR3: CATSEPPRYEGREPSNQPQHF. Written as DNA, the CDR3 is TGTGCCACCAGTGAGCCCCCCCGGTATGAGGGACGGGAGCCTAGCAATCAGCCCCAGCATTTT.